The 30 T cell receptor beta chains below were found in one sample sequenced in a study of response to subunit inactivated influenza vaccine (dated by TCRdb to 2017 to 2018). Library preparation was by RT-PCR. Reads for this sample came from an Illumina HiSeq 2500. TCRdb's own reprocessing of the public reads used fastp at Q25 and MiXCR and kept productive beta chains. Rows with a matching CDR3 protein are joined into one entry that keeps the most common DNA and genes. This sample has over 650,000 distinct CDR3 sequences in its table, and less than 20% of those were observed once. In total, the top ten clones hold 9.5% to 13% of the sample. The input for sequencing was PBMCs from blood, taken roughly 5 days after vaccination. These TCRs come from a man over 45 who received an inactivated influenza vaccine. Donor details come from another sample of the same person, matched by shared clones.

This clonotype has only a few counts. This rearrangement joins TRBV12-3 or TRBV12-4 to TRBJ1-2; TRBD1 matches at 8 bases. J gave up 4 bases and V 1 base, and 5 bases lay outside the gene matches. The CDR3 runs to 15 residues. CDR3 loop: CASSLVPGGVYGYTF. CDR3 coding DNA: TGTGCCAGCAGTTTAGTCCCAGGGGGCGTCTATGGCTACACCTTC.

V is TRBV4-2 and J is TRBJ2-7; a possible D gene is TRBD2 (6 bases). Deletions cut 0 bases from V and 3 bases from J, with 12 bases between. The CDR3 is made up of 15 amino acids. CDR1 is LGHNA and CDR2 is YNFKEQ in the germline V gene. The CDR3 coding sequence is TGTGCCAGCAGCCAAGATGGAGGGAGCCACTACGAGCAGTACTTC. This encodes CASSQDGGSHYEQYF.

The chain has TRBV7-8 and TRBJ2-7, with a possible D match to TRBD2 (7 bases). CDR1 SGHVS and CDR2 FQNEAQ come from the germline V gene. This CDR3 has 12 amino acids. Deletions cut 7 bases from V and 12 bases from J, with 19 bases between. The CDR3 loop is CASNTGGIGRYF. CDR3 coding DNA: TGTGCCAGCAACACGGGGGGCATTGGGCGGTACTTC.

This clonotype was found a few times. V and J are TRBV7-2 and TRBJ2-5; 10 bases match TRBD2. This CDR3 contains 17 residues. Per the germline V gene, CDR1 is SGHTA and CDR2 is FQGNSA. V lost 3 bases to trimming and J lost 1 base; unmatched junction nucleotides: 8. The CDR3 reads CASSLPLAGALQETQYF. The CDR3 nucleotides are TGTGCCAGCAGCTTGCCCCTAGCGGGGGCTCTCCAAGAGACCCAGTACTTC.

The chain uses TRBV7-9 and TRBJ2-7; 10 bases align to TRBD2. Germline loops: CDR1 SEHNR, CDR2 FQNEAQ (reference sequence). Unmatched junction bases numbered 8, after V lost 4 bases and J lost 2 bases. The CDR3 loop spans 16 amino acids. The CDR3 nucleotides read TGTGCCAGCAGCTCATGGGTACTAGCGGGGACCTACGAGCAGTACTTC. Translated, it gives CASSSWVLAGTYEQYF.

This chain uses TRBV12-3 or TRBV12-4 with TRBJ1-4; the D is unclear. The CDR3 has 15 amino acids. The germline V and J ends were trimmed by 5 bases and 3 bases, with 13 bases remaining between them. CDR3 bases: TGTGCCAGCAGTCCCTCGAGGGCAGCTAATGAAAAACTGTTTTTT. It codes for CASSPSRAANEKLFF.

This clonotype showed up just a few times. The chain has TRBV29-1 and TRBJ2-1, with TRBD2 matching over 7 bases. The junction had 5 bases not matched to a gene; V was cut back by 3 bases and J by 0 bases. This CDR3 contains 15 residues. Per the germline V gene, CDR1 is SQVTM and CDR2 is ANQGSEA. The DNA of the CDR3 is TGCAGCGTTGACTCTAGCGGCAGCTCCTACAATGAGCAGTTCTTC. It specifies CSVDSSGSSYNEQFF.

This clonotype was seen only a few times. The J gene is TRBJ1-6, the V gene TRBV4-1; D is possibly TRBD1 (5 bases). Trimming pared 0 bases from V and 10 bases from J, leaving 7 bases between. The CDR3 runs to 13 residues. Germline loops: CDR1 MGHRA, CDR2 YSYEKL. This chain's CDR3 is CASSQEGVSPLHF. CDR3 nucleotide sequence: TGCGCCAGCAGCCAAGAAGGGGTCTCACCCCTCCACTTT.

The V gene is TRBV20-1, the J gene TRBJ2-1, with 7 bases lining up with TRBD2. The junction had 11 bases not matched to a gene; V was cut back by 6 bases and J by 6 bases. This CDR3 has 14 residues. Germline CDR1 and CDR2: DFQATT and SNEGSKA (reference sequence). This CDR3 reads CSAPPDWEGNEQFF. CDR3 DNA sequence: TGCAGTGCGCCCCCGGACTGGGAGGGCAATGAGCAGTTCTTC.

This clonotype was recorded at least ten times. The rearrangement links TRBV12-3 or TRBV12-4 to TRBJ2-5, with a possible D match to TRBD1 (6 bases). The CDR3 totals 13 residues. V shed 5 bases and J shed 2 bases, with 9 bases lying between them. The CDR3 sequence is CASSRQVQETQYF. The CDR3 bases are TGTGCCAGCAGTCGACAGGTACAAGAGACCCAGTACTTC.

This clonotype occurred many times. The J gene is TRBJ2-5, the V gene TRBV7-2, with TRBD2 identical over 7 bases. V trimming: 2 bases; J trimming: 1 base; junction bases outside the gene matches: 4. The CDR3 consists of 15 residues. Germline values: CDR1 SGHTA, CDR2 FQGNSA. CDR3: CASSLPGGPQETQYF. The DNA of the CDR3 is TGTGCCAGCAGCTTACCGGGAGGTCCCCAAGAGACCCAGTACTTC.

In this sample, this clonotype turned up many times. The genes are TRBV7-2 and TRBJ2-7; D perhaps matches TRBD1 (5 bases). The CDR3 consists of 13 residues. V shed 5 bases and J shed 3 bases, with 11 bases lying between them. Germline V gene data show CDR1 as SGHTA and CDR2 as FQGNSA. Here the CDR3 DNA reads TGTGCCAGCAGCCCCACAGGTAACTACGAGCAGTACTTC. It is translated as CASSPTGNYEQYF.

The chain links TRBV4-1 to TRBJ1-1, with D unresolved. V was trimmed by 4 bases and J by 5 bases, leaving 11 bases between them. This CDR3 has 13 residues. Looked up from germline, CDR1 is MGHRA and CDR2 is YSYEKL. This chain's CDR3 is CASSLIPRTEAFF. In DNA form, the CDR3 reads TGCGCCAGCAGCCTTATCCCGAGAACTGAAGCTTTCTTT.

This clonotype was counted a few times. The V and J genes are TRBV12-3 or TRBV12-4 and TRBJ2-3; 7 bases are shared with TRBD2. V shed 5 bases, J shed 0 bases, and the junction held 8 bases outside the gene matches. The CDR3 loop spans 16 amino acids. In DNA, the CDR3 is TGTGCCAGCAGTCCACAAGCGGGGAAAAGCACAGATACGCAGTATTTT. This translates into CASSPQAGKSTDTQYF.

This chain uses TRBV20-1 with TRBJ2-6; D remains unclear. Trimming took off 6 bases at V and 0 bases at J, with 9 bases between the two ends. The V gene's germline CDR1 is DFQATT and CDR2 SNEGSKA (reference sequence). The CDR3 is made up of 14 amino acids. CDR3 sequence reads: CSAPLDSGANVLTF. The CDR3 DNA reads TGCAGTGCCCCTTTGGACTCTGGGGCCAACGTCCTGACTTTC.

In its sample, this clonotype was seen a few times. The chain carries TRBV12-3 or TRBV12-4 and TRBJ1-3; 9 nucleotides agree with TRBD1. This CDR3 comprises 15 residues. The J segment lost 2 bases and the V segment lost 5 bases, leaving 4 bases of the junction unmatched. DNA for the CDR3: TGTGCCAGCAGTGTCCGGGACAGGGCTGGAAACACCATATATTTT. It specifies CASSVRDRAGNTIYF.

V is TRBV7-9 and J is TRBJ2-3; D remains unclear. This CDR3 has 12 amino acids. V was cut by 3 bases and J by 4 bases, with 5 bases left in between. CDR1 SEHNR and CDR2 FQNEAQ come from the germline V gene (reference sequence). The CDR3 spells CASSFKPDTQYF. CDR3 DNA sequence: TGTGCCAGCAGCTTCAAGCCAGATACGCAGTATTTT.

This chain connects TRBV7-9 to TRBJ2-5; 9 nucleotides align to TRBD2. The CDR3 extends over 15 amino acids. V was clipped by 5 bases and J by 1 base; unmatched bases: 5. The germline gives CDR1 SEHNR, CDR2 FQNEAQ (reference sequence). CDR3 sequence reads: CASSRGTSSQETQYF. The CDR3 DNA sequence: TGTGCCAGCAGCCGGGGGACTAGCAGCCAAGAGACCCAGTACTTC.

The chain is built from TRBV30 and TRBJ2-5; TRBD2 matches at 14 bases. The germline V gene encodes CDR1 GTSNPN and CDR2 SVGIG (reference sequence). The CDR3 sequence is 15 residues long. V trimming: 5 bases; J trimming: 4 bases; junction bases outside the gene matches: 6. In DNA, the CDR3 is TGTGCCTGGCGTACCGGGACTAGCGGGAGAGAGACCCAGTACTTC. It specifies CAWRTGTSGRETQYF.

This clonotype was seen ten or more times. The CDR3 loop is CASSRRTGGASGGQFF. CDR3 in DNA: TGTGCCAGCAGTCGAAGGACAGGGGGCGCAAGCGGGGGTCAGTTCTTC. The rearrangement links TRBV12-3 or TRBV12-4 to TRBJ2-1; TRBD1 matches 11 bases. The CDR3 extends over 16 amino acids. The V segment lost 5 bases and the J segment 13 bases; nucleotides outside the gene matches: 16.

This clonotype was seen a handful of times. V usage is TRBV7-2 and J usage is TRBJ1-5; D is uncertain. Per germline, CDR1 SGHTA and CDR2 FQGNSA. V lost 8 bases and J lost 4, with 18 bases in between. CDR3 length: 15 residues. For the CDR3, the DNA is TGTGCCAGCGCCATAGCTCCCATGGGTAATCAGCCCCAGCATTTT. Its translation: CASAIAPMGNQPQHF.

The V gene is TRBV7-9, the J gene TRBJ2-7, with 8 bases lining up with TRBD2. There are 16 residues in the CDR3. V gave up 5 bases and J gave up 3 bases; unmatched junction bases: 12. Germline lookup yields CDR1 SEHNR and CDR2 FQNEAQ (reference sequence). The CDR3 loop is CASSKGEGLVIYEQYF. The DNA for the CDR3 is TGTGCCAGCAGCAAAGGGGAGGGACTAGTAATCTACGAGCAGTACTTC.

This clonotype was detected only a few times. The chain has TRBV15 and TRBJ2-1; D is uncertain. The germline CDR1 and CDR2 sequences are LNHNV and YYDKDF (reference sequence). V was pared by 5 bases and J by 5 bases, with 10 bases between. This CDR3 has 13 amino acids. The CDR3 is CATSADRNNEQFF. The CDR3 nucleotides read TGTGCCACCAGCGCCGATCGGAACAATGAGCAGTTCTTC.

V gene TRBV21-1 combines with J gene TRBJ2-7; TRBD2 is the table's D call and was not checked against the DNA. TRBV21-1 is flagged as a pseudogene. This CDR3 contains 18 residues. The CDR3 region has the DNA TGTGCCCCAGGGTACACTACTAGCGGGAGCGGTAGGGCCTACGAGCAGTACTTC. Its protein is CAPGYTTSGSGRAYEQYF.

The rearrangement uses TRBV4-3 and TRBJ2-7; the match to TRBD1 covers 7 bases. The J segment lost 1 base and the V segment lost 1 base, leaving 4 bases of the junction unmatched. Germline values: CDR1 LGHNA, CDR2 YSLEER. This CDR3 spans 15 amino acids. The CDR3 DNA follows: TGCGCCAGCAGCCAAGCGCGGACAGGATCCTACGAGCAGTACTTC. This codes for CASSQARTGSYEQYF.

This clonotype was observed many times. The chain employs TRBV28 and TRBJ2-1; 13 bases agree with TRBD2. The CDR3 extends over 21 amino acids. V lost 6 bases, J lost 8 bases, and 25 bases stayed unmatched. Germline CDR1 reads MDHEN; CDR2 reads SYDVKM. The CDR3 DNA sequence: TGTGCCAGCAGCCGAGGGGGACAGCCTCTACTAGCGGGGGGGCCGCCCGATGAGCAGTTCTTC. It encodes CASSRGGQPLLAGGPPDEQFF. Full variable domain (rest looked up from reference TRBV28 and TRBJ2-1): DVKVTQSSRYLVKRTGEKVFLECVQDMDHENMFWYRQDPGLGLRLIYFSYDVKMKEKGDIPEGYSVSREKKERFSLILESASTNQTSMYLCASSRGGQPLLAGGPPDEQFFGPGTRLTVL.

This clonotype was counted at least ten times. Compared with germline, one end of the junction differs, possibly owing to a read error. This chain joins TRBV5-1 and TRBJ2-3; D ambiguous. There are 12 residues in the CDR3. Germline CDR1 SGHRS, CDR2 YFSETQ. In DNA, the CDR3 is TGTGCCAGCAGCTTAGGCAGGGATACGCAGTATTTT. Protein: CASSLGRDTQYF.

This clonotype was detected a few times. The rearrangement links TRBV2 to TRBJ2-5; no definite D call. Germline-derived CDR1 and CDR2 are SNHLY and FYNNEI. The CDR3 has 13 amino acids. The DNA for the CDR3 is TGTCCGACCCAACGTCAACCACGGGAGACCCAGTACTTC. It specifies CPTQRQPRETQYF.

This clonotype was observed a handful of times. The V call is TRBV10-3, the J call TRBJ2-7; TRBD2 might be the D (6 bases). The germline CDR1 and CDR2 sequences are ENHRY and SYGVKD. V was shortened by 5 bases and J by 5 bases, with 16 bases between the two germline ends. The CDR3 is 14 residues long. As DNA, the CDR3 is TGTGCCATCAGTTCACGGGGGTCAAGCAACGAGCAGTACTTC. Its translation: CAISSRGSSNEQYF.

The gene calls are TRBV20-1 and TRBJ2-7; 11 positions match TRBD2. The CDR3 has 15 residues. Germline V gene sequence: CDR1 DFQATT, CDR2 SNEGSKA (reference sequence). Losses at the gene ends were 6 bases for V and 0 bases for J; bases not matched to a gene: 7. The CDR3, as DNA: TGCAGTGCCGCTGGGACTAGCGGCTTCTCCTACGAGCAGTACTTC. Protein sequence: CSAAGTSGFSYEQYF.